The 28 T cell receptor beta chains in this list originate from one sample, sequenced in a study of blood T cell repertoires in COVID-19 (dated by TCRdb to the early 2020s). The method was the immunoSEQ multiplex PCR assay. TCRdb carries this immuneACCESS record with in-frame sequences only. Its versions omit some clonotypes, under half of them owing to an unresolved V gene in the studies checked, with the rest unexplained. This sample lists around 69,000 clones; nearly 90% were detected once. The top ten constitute roughly 4.5% of the sample. Sequencing used peripheral blood. These receptors were collected from a woman aged 45-65 years with active COVID-19.

This rearrangement joins TRBV5-1 to TRBJ2-2; 7 nucleotides line up with TRBD1. This CDR3 region has 15 residues. Unmatched junction bases numbered 4, after V lost 2 bases and J lost 3 bases. Germline loops: CDR1 SGHRS, CDR2 YFSETQ. CDR3: CASSLQGRDTGELFF. DNA of the CDR3: TGCGCCAGCAGCTTACAGGGGCGAGACACCGGGGAGCTGTTTTTT.

This chain connects TRBV9 to TRBJ2-2; TRBD2 aligns across 9 bases. The CDR3 has 17 residues. V shed 6 bases, J shed 0 bases, and the junction held 9 bases outside the gene matches. Germline V lookup: CDR1 SGDLS, CDR2 YYNGEE. The CDR3 DNA sequence: TGTGCCAGCACAGTCGCTAGCGGGACTCCGAACACCGGGGAGCTGTTTTTT. Protein sequence: CASTVASGTPNTGELFF.

CDR3 nucleotides: TGTGCCAGCAGTAAGGGACTAGCGGCCACAGATACGCAGTATTTT. This translates into CASSKGLAATDTQYF. This rearrangement joins TRBV6-5 to TRBJ2-3; TRBD2 matches at 11 bases. Germline V gene sequence: CDR1 MNHEY, CDR2 SVGAGI. This CDR3 comprises 15 residues. Trimming took 5 bases from V and 2 from J; bases not matched to a gene: 3.

The rearrangement uses TRBV5-1 and TRBJ2-1; 12 positions match TRBD2. The CDR3 covers 16 residues. The V gene end was trimmed by 1 base and the J gene end by 9 bases; junction bases not matched to a gene: 8. Germline V gives CDR1 SGHRS, CDR2 YFSETQ. CDR3 sequence reads: CASSLSRPGLAGEQFF. The DNA for the CDR3 is TGCGCCAGCAGCTTGTCACGTCCGGGACTAGCGGGTGAGCAGTTCTTC.

CDR3 in DNA: TGCAGCGTGCCGGGTTCCTACAATGAGCAGTTCTTC. Protein product: CSVPGSYNEQFF. The chain employs TRBV29-1 and TRBJ2-1; D is unclear. CDR1 is SQVTM, CDR2 ANQGSEA, per germline. The CDR3 loop spans 12 amino acids. Trimming removed 6 bases at V and 1 base at J, with 7 bases between.

This rearrangement joins TRBV4-1 to TRBJ1-5; 9 positions match TRBD1. This CDR3 has 15 residues. V was pared by 4 bases and J by 3 bases, with 4 bases of the junction left unmatched. CDR1 and CDR2 (germline): MGHRA, YSYEKL. For the CDR3, the DNA is TGCGCCAGCAGCCTCCGGGACAGGGACAATCAGCCCCAGCATTTT. Translation gives CASSLRDRDNQPQHF.

This clone has only a few counts. Other DNA sequences in this specimen translate into the identical CDR3. The V call is TRBV13, the J call TRBJ1-1; D perhaps matches TRBD1 (6 bases). Trimming stripped 2 bases from V and 4 bases from J, with 11 bases between. The CDR3 is 14 amino acids. Germline V gene data show CDR1 as PRHDT and CDR2 as FYEKMQ (reference sequence). The CDR3 protein is CASSLQGRGTEAFF. CDR3 DNA sequence: TGTGCCAGCAGCTTACAGGGGAGAGGCACTGAAGCTTTCTTT.

The V gene is TRBV5-1, the J gene TRBJ2-7; possibly TRBD2 for D (6 bases). Germline assignment: CDR1 SGHRS and CDR2 YFSETQ. This CDR3 is 15 amino acids long. V lost 4 bases and J 3 bases, leaving 17 bases between the germline ends. The CDR3: CASSPDGTSIYEQYF. The CDR3 nucleotides read TGCGCCAGCAGCCCGGACGGGACTTCTATCTACGAGCAGTACTTC.

This clone occurred once. The chain combines TRBV18 with TRBJ2-3; possible D gene TRBD2, 6 bases. The V gene lost 3 bases and the J gene lost 7 bases, with 11 bases spanning the gap. CDR1 is KGHSH, CDR2 LQKENI, per germline. The CDR3 is made up of 13 amino acids. In DNA form, the CDR3 reads TGTGCCAGCTCACCCAGGGACTCGAATACGCAGTATTTT. This codes for CASSPRDSNTQYF. Full variable domain (remainder filled in from reference TRBV18 and TRBJ2-3): NAGVMQNPRHLVRRRGQEARLRCSPMKGHSHVYWYRQLPEEGLKFMVYLQKENIIDESGMPKERFSAEFPKEGPSILRIQQVVRGDSAAYFCASSPRDSNTQYFGPGTRLTVL.

This rearrangement joins TRBV5-1 to TRBJ2-1; D is ambiguous. This CDR3 has 16 residues. Germline V CDR1 and CDR2: SGHRS, YFSETQ. The V end lost 0 bases, the J end lost 1 base, and 11 bases lay between the germline ends. For the CDR3, the DNA is TGCGCCAGCAGCTTGGTTGCTAGTCTTTCCTACAATGAGCAGTTCTTC. Its protein is CASSLVASLSYNEQFF.

The rearrangement uses TRBV4-1 and TRBJ1-2, with D possibly being TRBD1 (5 bases). Trimming pared 0 bases from V and 4 bases from J, leaving 9 bases between. The CDR3 totals 14 residues. Germline values: CDR1 MGHRA, CDR2 YSYEKL. CDR3 residues: CASSQDPGGYGYTF. The DNA for the CDR3 is TGCGCCAGCAGCCAAGATCCCGGGGGCTATGGCTACACCTTC.

This clone has a single count. The rearrangement links TRBV10-1 to TRBJ1-1, with TRBD1 identical over 11 bases. The CDR3 runs 15 residues. V shed 6 bases, J shed 0 bases, and the junction held 3 bases outside the gene matches. The germline V gene has CDR1 WNHNN and CDR2 SYGVQD (reference sequence). The CDR3 region has the DNA TGCGCCAGCAGGAGGGACAGGGGGATGAACACTGAAGCTTTCTTT. This sequence encodes CASRRDRGMNTEAFF.

The chain uses TRBV6-5 and TRBJ2-7; 7 bases map to TRBD2. V was pared by 6 bases and J by 6 bases, with 11 bases of the junction left unmatched. There are 14 residues in the CDR3. In germline, CDR1 is MNHEY, CDR2 SVGAGI. In DNA, the CDR3 is TGTGCCAGCAGGTATGGGGGGGTAGGACGCGAGCAGTACTTC. It codes for CASRYGGVGREQYF.

The V gene is TRBV7-6, the J gene TRBJ2-1, with TRBD2 identical over 9 bases. With V trimmed by 5 bases and J by 5 bases, 7 bases remained unmatched. The CDR3 runs 15 residues. CDR1 and CDR2 (germline): SGHVS, FNYEAQ. CDR3 nucleotides: TGTGCCAGCAGCCGCTGGTTAGCGGGGGACAATGAGCAGTTCTTC. It is translated as CASSRWLAGDNEQFF.

The J gene is TRBJ2-6, the V gene TRBV19, with a possible D match to TRBD1 (6 bases). Germline CDR1 and CDR2: LNHDA and SQIVND (reference sequence). This CDR3 region has 19 residues. Trimming removed 1 base at V and 1 base at J, with 17 bases between. The CDR3 loop reads CASSIAALGQGSGANVLTF. The CDR3 nucleotides read TGTGCCAGTAGTATAGCGGCTCTAGGGCAGGGGTCTGGGGCCAACGTCCTGACTTTC.

The CDR3 sequence: CASGHSGHYEQYF. The CDR3 coding sequence is TGTGCCAGCGGCCATTCTGGGCACTACGAGCAGTACTTC. This chain joins TRBV27 and TRBJ2-7; D is uncertain. The CDR3 totals 13 residues. Looked up from germline, CDR1 is MNHEY and CDR2 is SMNVEV (reference sequence). V dropped 8 bases and J dropped 3 bases, with 14 bases sitting between them.

The rearrangement links TRBV19 to TRBJ1-1; 9 nucleotides line up with TRBD1. Unmatched junction bases numbered 7, after V lost 1 base and J lost 1 base. Germline V gene lookup returns CDR1 LNHDA and CDR2 SQIVND (reference sequence). This CDR3 region has 17 residues. CDR3 sequence (DNA): TGTGCCAGTAGTATAGCGGTGCCGGGACAGGGGAACACTGAAGCTTTCTTT. Translated, it gives CASSIAVPGQGNTEAFF.

V and J are TRBV5-6 and TRBJ2-7; D possibly corresponds to TRBD1 (6 bases). The CDR3 is 14 amino acids. Germline V gene data show CDR1 as SGHDT and CDR2 as YYEEEE. The V end lost 2 bases, the J end lost 3 bases, and 12 bases lay between the germline ends. CDR3 amino acids: CASSFPQGLYEQYF. The CDR3 coding sequence is TGTGCCAGCAGCTTTCCCCAGGGGCTCTACGAGCAGTACTTC.

The J gene is TRBJ1-2, the V gene TRBV11-2, with 7 bases that match TRBD1. CDR3 size: 14 residues. Losses at the gene ends were 5 bases for V and 3 bases for J; bases not matched to a gene: 6. The germline V gene encodes CDR1 SGHAT and CDR2 FQNNGV. The chain's CDR3 is CASSHFTGDYGYTF. In DNA form, the CDR3 reads TGTGCCAGCAGCCATTTTACAGGGGACTATGGCTACACCTTC.

The rearrangement uses TRBV18 and TRBJ2-3; D call uncertain. The CDR3 is 15 residues long. Trimming cost V 3 bases and J 0 bases, with 10 bases left between them. Per germline, CDR1 KGHSH and CDR2 LQKENI. CDR3 DNA: TGTGCCAGCTCACCTTATGTCTTCAGCACAGATACGCAGTATTTT. Translated: CASSPYVFSTDTQYF.

J is TRBJ1-5 and V is TRBV11-2, with 10 bases aligning to TRBD1. The germline gives CDR1 SGHAT, CDR2 FQNNGV. The CDR3 runs to 14 residues. The V gene end was trimmed by 5 bases and the J gene end by 6 bases; junction bases not matched to a gene: 4. CDR3 nucleotide sequence: TGTGCCAGCAGCCCAAGGACAGGGGGTCAGCCCCAGCATTTT. Its protein is CASSPRTGGQPQHF.

The chain is built from TRBV12-3 or TRBV12-4 and TRBJ2-1; D is unresolved. The V and J ends lost 5 bases and 4 bases respectively, with 6 bases between them. This CDR3 contains 12 residues. The CDR3 DNA reads TGTGCCAGCAGTGCGAGATACAATGAGCAGTTCTTC. This sequence encodes CASSARYNEQFF.

This clone was seen a single time. Other DNA sequences in this sample translate to the same CDR3. The rearrangement links TRBV2 to TRBJ1-1; a possible D gene is TRBD1 (6 bases). Looked up from germline, CDR1 is SNHLY and CDR2 is FYNNEI. Trimming shortened V by 5 bases and J by 1 base, and 8 bases separated the two germline ends. The CDR3 contains 13 residues. CDR3 nucleotides: TGTGCCAGCAGTCAGGGGAGGAACACTGAAGCTTTCTTT. Amino acids: CASSQGRNTEAFF.

CDR3 coding DNA: TGTGCCAGCAGCTTAGATGGGGCTAGGTCCAATGAGCAGTTCTTC. Protein product: CASSLDGARSNEQFF. The J gene is TRBJ2-1, the V gene TRBV11-2, with TRBD1 as a possible D gene (5 bases). With 0 bases removed from V and 6 bases from J, the gap between germline ends came to 12 bases. In germline, CDR1 is SGHAT, CDR2 FQNNGV. The length of the CDR3 is 15 residues.

The gene calls are TRBV7-6 and TRBJ2-1; 7 bases are shared with TRBD1. J gave up 4 bases and V 2 bases, and 11 bases lay outside the gene matches. CDR3 size: 17 residues. Germline assignment: CDR1 SGHVS and CDR2 FNYEAQ. The CDR3 DNA reads as TGTGCCAGCAGCTTACGAACCACCGGGACAGTTTACAATGAGCAGTTCTTC. Translated: CASSLRTTGTVYNEQFF. The variable domain in full, completed from reference TRBV7-6 and TRBJ2-1, reads GAGVSQSPRYKVTKRGQDVALRCDPISGHVSLYWYRQALGQGPEFLTYFNYEAQQDKSGLPNDRFSAERPEGSISTLTIQRTEQRDSAMYRCASSLRTTGTVYNEQFFGPGTRLTVL.

The rearrangement links TRBV5-1 to TRBJ1-1, with 9 positions matching TRBD1. This CDR3 has 15 residues. V gave up 6 bases and J gave up 1 base; unmatched junction bases: 7. Germline V gene sequence: CDR1 SGHRS, CDR2 YFSETQ. The CDR3 region is CASTGQGIGNTEAFF. The CDR3 nucleotides read TGCGCCAGCACAGGACAGGGGATAGGGAACACTGAAGCTTTCTTT. Variable domain in full (rest from reference TRBV5-1 and TRBJ1-1): KAGVTQTPRYLIKTRGQQVTLSCSPISGHRSVSWYQQTPGQGLQFLFEYFSETQRNKGNFPGRFSGRQFSNSRSEMNVSTLELGDSALYLCASTGQGIGNTEAFFGQGTRLTVV.

The rearrangement joins TRBV20-1 to TRBJ1-1, with a possible D match to TRBD1 (5 bases). The CDR3 length is 10 residues. The V end was cut by 6 bases, the J end by 9 bases, with 11 bases between. The V gene's germline CDR1 is DFQATT and CDR2 SNEGSKA (reference sequence). The CDR3 DNA reads as TGCAGTGCAAAGAACAGGAAAGCTTTCTTT. Its protein is CSAKNRKAFF.

The V call is TRBV28, the J call TRBJ1-5, with D unresolved. Trimming shortened V by 2 bases and J by 6 bases, and 14 bases separated the two germline ends. The CDR3 consists of 15 residues. Germline V gene sequence: CDR1 MDHEN, CDR2 SYDVKM. The CDR3, as DNA: TGTGCCAGCAGTTTAGAGTTACGGGGTGGTCAGCCCCAGCATTTT. Translation gives CASSLELRGGQPQHF.